The 26 T cell receptor beta chains in this list originate from one sample, sequenced in a study of early T cells in non-severe SARS-CoV-2 infection. MiXCR, run by TCRdb on the 5' RACE reads, gives a single entry per CDR3 protein. The table has tens of thousands of distinct CDR3 sequences, roughly 12% seen once. What was sequenced was whole blood. Receptors originate from an adult who was a healthcare worker with PCR-confirmed SARS-CoV-2 infection or an uninfected control (not recorded which).

This clonotype has just a few counts. The chain couples TRBV5-4 to TRBJ1-5; D not resolved. This CDR3 is built from 13 residues. CDR1 and CDR2 from the germline V gene are SGHNT and YYREEE (reference sequence). The CDR3 DNA follows: TGTGCGTACAGCGGTGCGGGCAATCAGCCCCAGCATTTT. Translating gives CAYSGAGNQPQHF.

The sample holds many counts of this clonotype. V is TRBV6-6 and J is TRBJ2-1; a possible D gene is TRBD2 (6 bases). CDR3 length: 12 amino acids. CDR1 MNHNY and CDR2 SVGAGI come from the germline V gene (reference sequence). Trimming cost V 5 bases and J 9 bases, with 11 bases left between them. CDR3 DNA: TGTGCCAGCAGTCTTACTAGCAGTGAGCAGTTCTTC. Encoded protein: CASSLTSSEQFF.

The chain recombines TRBV20-1 with TRBJ2-3; no firm D call. In germline, CDR1 is DFQATT, CDR2 SNEGSKA (reference sequence). Trimming took 0 bases from V and 2 from J, leaving 6 bases between them. This CDR3 contains 13 residues. The CDR3 nucleotides are TGCAGTGCTAGAGATCGGCCCACAGATACGCAGTATTTT. Encoded protein: CSARDRPTDTQYF.

This clonotype showed up just a few times. This chain uses TRBV6-6 with TRBJ2-2; D perhaps matches TRBD1 (6 bases). This CDR3 region has 15 residues. Trimming took off 0 bases at V and 4 bases at J, with 9 bases between the two ends. Per the germline V gene, CDR1 is MNHNY and CDR2 is SVGAGI (reference sequence). CDR3 loop: CASSYSAGATGELFF. The CDR3 DNA sequence: TGTGCCAGCAGTTACTCTGCAGGGGCCACCGGGGAGCTGTTTTTT.

The table lists this clonotype with many counts. CDR3 DNA: TGTGCCAGCAGTTTCCCTGGGGCTGGATACAATGAGCAGTTCTTC. It codes for CASSFPGAGYNEQFF. The V and J genes are TRBV28 and TRBJ2-1; a possible D gene is TRBD1 (5 bases). Germline loops: CDR1 MDHEN, CDR2 SYDVKM. This CDR3 has 15 residues. Trimming took off 3 bases at V and 4 bases at J, with 13 bases between the two ends.

CDR3 loop: CASSEAGRRETQYF. In nucleotides, the CDR3 is TGTGCCAGCAGTGAAGCGGGACGGCGGGAGACCCAGTACTTC. The rearrangement uses TRBV2 and TRBJ2-5; the D gene could be TRBD1 or TRBD2 (5 bases each). Germline V gene data show CDR1 as SNHLY and CDR2 as FYNNEI. This CDR3 spans 14 amino acids. V dropped 0 bases and J dropped 5 bases, with 10 bases sitting between them.

A few counts support this clonotype. The V call is TRBV6-5, the J call TRBJ2-7; D is possibly TRBD2 (5 bases). This CDR3 has 12 amino acids. V was pared by 6 bases and J by 6 bases, with 12 bases between. The V gene's germline CDR1 is MNHEY and CDR2 SVGAGI. Written as DNA, the CDR3 is TGTGCCAGCAGCCCTGAGGGTACCGAGCAGTACTTC. Amino acids: CASSPEGTEQYF.

The chain's CDR3 is CSAIPAYNEQFF. CDR3 nucleotide sequence: TGCAGTGCTATTCCAGCCTACAATGAGCAGTTCTTC. The chain uses TRBV20-1 and TRBJ2-1; D uncertain. Germline V CDR1 and CDR2: DFQATT, SNEGSKA (reference sequence). The germline V and J ends were trimmed by 4 bases and 2 bases, with 6 bases remaining between them. The CDR3 is 12 residues long.

This clonotype has only a few counts. The chain combines TRBV10-1 with TRBJ2-2, with TRBD2 matching over 12 bases. The ends lost 8 bases at V and 3 bases at J; junction bases unmatched: 4. The V gene's germline CDR1 is WNHNN and CDR2 SYGVQD (reference sequence). The CDR3 totals 15 residues. The CDR3 bases are TGCGCCAGCGGTAGGACTAGCGGGGACACCGGGGAGCTGTTTTTT. Its translation: CASGRTSGDTGELFF.

This clonotype showed up just a few times. The rearrangement links TRBV19 to TRBJ2-1, with D unclear. Germline lookup yields CDR1 LNHDA and CDR2 SQIVND (reference sequence). This CDR3 is built from 18 residues. V was shortened by 3 bases and J by 0 bases, with 18 bases between the two germline ends. The CDR3 reads CASSMGWRGRSSYNEQFF. The DNA for the CDR3 is TGTGCCAGTAGTATGGGTTGGCGCGGCAGGAGCTCCTACAATGAGCAGTTCTTC.

This clonotype has ten or more counts. The chain joins TRBV30 to TRBJ1-2, with TRBD1 as a possible D gene (5 bases). CDR1 is GTSNPN, CDR2 SVGIG, per germline (reference sequence). The CDR3 extends over 12 amino acids. Trimming left V 2 bases short and J 8 bases short, with 12 bases between. CDR3 bases: TGTGCCTGGAGTCCAGGGAGGACGGGCTACACCTTC. It specifies CAWSPGRTGYTF.

The table lists this clonotype with a few counts. The rearrangement uses TRBV5-1 and TRBJ2-7, with no clear D. The germline gives CDR1 SGHRS, CDR2 YFSETQ. The CDR3 is 13 amino acids. Trimming shortened V by 4 bases and J by 3 bases, and 11 bases separated the two germline ends. This CDR3 is CASSPAPFYEQYF. The CDR3 DNA sequence: TGCGCCAGCAGCCCCGCTCCCTTCTACGAGCAGTACTTC.

This clonotype was counted a few times. V gene TRBV6-1 combines with J gene TRBJ1-4; 8 bases align to TRBD1. CDR1 and CDR2 from the germline V gene are MNHNS and SASEGT. The CDR3 loop spans 15 amino acids. The J segment lost 13 bases and the V segment lost 0 bases, leaving 10 bases of the junction unmatched. In DNA, the CDR3 is TGTGCCAGCAGTGAAGCAGACAGGGGCGTGAAAAGACTGTTTTTT. It specifies CASSEADRGVKRLFF.

This clonotype is a singleton in its sample. It may be a read error: a sequence one base away is much more abundant. This chain joins TRBV12-3 or TRBV12-4 and TRBJ2-1, with 13 nucleotides matching TRBD2. V was pared by 6 bases and J by 9 bases, with 11 bases of the junction left unmatched. The CDR3 consists of 16 residues. CDR3 protein: CASSPETSGGTGEQFF. The CDR3 DNA reads as TGTGCCAGCAGCCCGGAGACTAGCGGGGGGACCGGTGAGCAGTTCTTC.

This clonotype was recorded at least ten times. The CDR3 sequence is CASSQGEGRTQYF. The CDR3, as DNA: TGTGCCAGCAGCCAAGGGGAGGGTCGTACGCAGTATTTT. The chain combines TRBV4-2 with TRBJ2-3; 7 nucleotides line up with TRBD2. Germline assignment: CDR1 LGHNA and CDR2 YNFKEQ. The CDR3 loop spans 13 amino acids. V shed 1 base, J shed 8 bases, and the junction held 3 bases outside the gene matches.

This clonotype was picked up a small number of times. This chain links TRBV5-1 with TRBJ2-7; either TRBD1 or TRBD2 may fit D (6 bases each). CDR1 is SGHRS, CDR2 YFSETQ, per germline. The CDR3 is made up of 16 amino acids. V dropped 7 bases and J dropped 0 bases, with 20 bases sitting between them. CDR3 in DNA: TGCGCCAGCGGAGGGAAATCGGGACACAGCTCCTACGAGCAGTACTTC. Amino acids: CASGGKSGHSSYEQYF.

CDR3 amino acids: CSVMSIGYEQYF. The CDR3 DNA reads as TGCAGCGTTATGTCTATCGGGTACGAGCAGTACTTC. This chain uses TRBV29-1 with TRBJ2-7; D gene ambiguous. The germline V and J ends were trimmed by 5 bases and 4 bases, with 12 bases remaining between them. The CDR3 consists of 12 residues. CDR1 and CDR2 from the germline V gene are SQVTM and ANQGSEA.

This clonotype was picked up a small number of times. This chain joins TRBV2 and TRBJ2-2; D gene uncertain. The CDR3 is 13 residues long. The V gene lost 1 base and the J gene lost 1 base, with 1 base spanning the gap. Looked up from germline, CDR1 is SNHLY and CDR2 is FYNNEI. CDR3 sequence reads: CASSEGNTGELFF. The CDR3 DNA reads TGTGCCAGCAGTGAAGGGAACACCGGGGAGCTGTTTTTT.

This clonotype was observed a handful of times. V gene TRBV29-1 combines with J gene TRBJ2-3; D not certain. The V end lost 4 bases, the J end lost 8 bases, and 16 bases lay between the germline ends. The CDR3 loop spans 13 amino acids. Germline V CDR1 and CDR2: SQVTM, ANQGSEA. The CDR3 loop is CSVALQTGGTQYF. The CDR3 coding sequence is TGCAGCGTTGCCCTACAGACGGGTGGTACGCAGTATTTT.

This clonotype showed up many times. The genes are TRBV7-9 and TRBJ2-1, with D possibly called TRBD1 or TRBD2 (5 bases each). The CDR3 consists of 12 residues. In germline, CDR1 is SEHNR, CDR2 FQNEAQ (reference sequence). With 4 bases removed from V and 6 bases from J, the gap between germline ends came to 7 bases. The CDR3: CASSWDVNEQFF. The CDR3 DNA reads as TGTGCCAGCAGCTGGGACGTCAATGAGCAGTTCTTC. Supplemented by reference TRBV7-9 and TRBJ2-1, the full variable domain reads DTGVSQNPRHKITKRGQNVTFRCDPISEHNRLYWYRQTLGQGPEFLTYFQNEAQLEKSRLLSDRFSAERPKGSFSTLEIQRTEQGDSAMYLCASSWDVNEQFFGPGTRLTVL.

The gene calls are TRBV4-2 and TRBJ2-1, with 12 bases fitting TRBD1. CDR1 and CDR2 from the germline V gene are LGHNA and YNFKEQ. The CDR3 is 15 amino acids. V lost 4 bases and J lost 9; bases outside the gene matches: 7. Here the CDR3 reads CASSPRGTGGREQFF. The CDR3 nucleotides are TGTGCCAGCAGCCCCCGGGGGACAGGGGGCCGTGAGCAGTTCTTC.

CDR3 DNA sequence: TGTGCCAGCACCCCCAGCTCTGGGGCCAACGTCCTGACTTTC. This translates into CASTPSSGANVLTF. This chain uses TRBV12-3 or TRBV12-4 with TRBJ2-6; D is undetermined. V lost 7 bases, J lost 0 bases, and 7 bases lay in between. This CDR3 is built from 14 residues.

This clonotype was recorded at least ten times. The V and J genes are TRBV27 and TRBJ2-1, with D hard to call. CDR3 length: 13 amino acids. The germline V and J ends were trimmed by 0 bases and 4 bases, with 4 bases remaining between them. Germline V gene lookup returns CDR1 MNHEY and CDR2 SMNVEV (reference sequence). CDR3 nucleotides: TGTGCCAGCAGTTTATCACGGTACAATGAGCAGTTCTTC. Translation gives CASSLSRYNEQFF.

This clonotype was picked up many times. The CDR3 protein is CASSEWGGHPYNEQFF. The CDR3 nucleotides are TGTGCCAGCAGTGAATGGGGGGGGCATCCCTACAATGAGCAGTTCTTC. The chain has TRBV6-1 and TRBJ2-1; possibly TRBD2 for D (7 bases). V was pared by 2 bases and J by 2 bases, with 13 bases between. The CDR3 runs to 16 residues. Germline assignment: CDR1 MNHNS and CDR2 SASEGT.

This rearrangement joins TRBV30 to TRBJ1-1; the D is unclear. Germline assignment: CDR1 GTSNPN and CDR2 SVGIG (reference sequence). V was trimmed by 0 bases and J by 0 bases, leaving 8 bases between them. The CDR3 consists of 14 residues. CDR3 sequence: CAWSVKGMNTEAFF. CDR3 DNA: TGTGCCTGGAGTGTTAAGGGTATGAACACTGAAGCTTTCTTT. The full variable domain, with the rest looked up from reference TRBV30 and TRBJ1-1, is SQTIHQWPATLVQPVGSPLSLECTVEGTSNPNLYWYRQAAGRGLQLLFYSVGIGQISSEVPQNLSASRPQDRQFILSSKKLLLSDSGFYLCAWSVKGMNTEAFFGQGTRLTVV.

A few counts support this clonotype. V is TRBV6-6 and J is TRBJ1-5; D ambiguous. The V and J ends lost 4 bases and 1 base respectively, with 20 bases between them. CDR1 is MNHNY and CDR2 is SVGAGI in the germline V gene (reference sequence). This CDR3 region has 18 residues. The CDR3 DNA sequence: TGTGCCAGCAGTTCCTCCCCTTTTGGCGGGAAGAGCAATCAGCCCCAGCATTTT. Translating it yields CASSSSPFGGKSNQPQHF.